The rows below give T cell receptor beta chains drawn from one sample of a study of shared clonotypes between healthy human individuals. Generated by immunoSEQ multiplex PCR, the TCRdb table keeps only in-frame clones and is missing some. The repertoire holds 2 million to 2.5 million clones, with about 92% as singletons. The sequencing sample was made of naive CD4+ T cells from PBMCs. These receptor sequences come from a man between 18 and 29 years old in good health. Some clones in this sample may be carry-over from other donors' samples. The CDR3 runs from the conserved cysteine through the conserved F or W. The D gene is left open where the match is weak. A clone size is listed for some rows: how often the clone was seen (once, few, many), or a class if it is expanded.

cdr3_nt	cdr3_aa	clone_size	d_call	j_call	v_call
TGTGCCAGCTCACCCCCGGCAATCTACAATGAGCAGTTCTTC	CASSPPAIYNEQFF	.	.	TRBJ2-1	TRBV18
TGCAGCGTTGATCCAGCGGGAAAACACAATGAGCAGTTCTTC	CSVDPAGKHNEQFF	.	TRBD2	TRBJ2-1	TRBV29-1
TGTGCCAGCAGCTTAGCCGGCGGGGAGCAGTTCTTC	CASSLAGGEQFF	.	.	TRBJ2-1	TRBV7-9
TGCGCCAGCAGCCAAGGGCCCCTAAGACAGGGGAGAGTTGGCAATGAGCAGTTCTTC	CASSQGPLRQGRVGNEQFF	.	TRBD1	TRBJ2-1	TRBV4-1
TGTGCCAGCAACGGAATTACAGGGGCCTACGAGCAGTACTTC	CASNGITGAYEQYF	.	TRBD1	TRBJ2-7	TRBV28
TGCGCCAGCAGCCAAGATATGGGACAGCCTTGGGAAAAACTGTTTTTT	CASSQDMGQPWEKLFF	.	TRBD1	TRBJ1-4	TRBV4-3
TGTGCCAGCAGCTTAACGGGGGATACGCAGTATTTT	CASSLTGDTQYF	.	.	TRBJ2-3	TRBV11-2
TGCGCCAGCAGCTCAATGGGACTAGCGGGAGGTTCAGATACGCAGTATTTT	CASSSMGLAGGSDTQYF	.	TRBD2	TRBJ2-3	TRBV5-1
TGTGCAAGCACGGCGGGAGCGTCTTACAATGAGCAGTTCTTC	CASTAGASYNEQFF	.	TRBD2	TRBJ2-1	TRBV2
TGCGCCAGCAGCCTGGACAGGAACTATGGCTACACCTTC	CASSLDRNYGYTF	.	TRBD1	TRBJ1-2	TRBV5-1
TGTGCCAGCAGCTTAGGGACTAGCGGGGTGCCAACGGACTTC	CASSLGTSGVPTDF	.	TRBD2	TRBJ2-7	TRBV7-3
TGTGCCAGCACCCTGGGTGGGAGTAGGTTGAACACCGGGGAGCTGTTTTTT	CASTLGGSRLNTGELFF	.	.	TRBJ2-2	TRBV5-4
TGCGCCAGCAGCTTCCGGAGGGGACCAGATACGCAGTATTTT	CASSFRRGPDTQYF	.	.	TRBJ2-3	TRBV5-1
TGTGCCAGCTCACAGGGGGCGGGAAGCAATCAGCCCCAGCATTTT	CASSQGAGSNQPQHF	.	TRBD1	TRBJ1-5	TRBV18
TGTGCCTGGGACCGGGACAGGGGTCACGAGCAGTACTTC	CAWDRDRGHEQYF	once	TRBD1	TRBJ2-7	TRBV30
TGCGCCAGCAGCCAAGGACAGCCGAACACTGAAGCTTTCTTT	CASSQGQPNTEAFF	.	.	TRBJ1-1	TRBV5-1
TGTGCCACCGTACATTCTATACCCCGGGGGATGACTGAAGCTTTCTTT	CATVHSIPRGMTEAFF	.	.	TRBJ1-1	TRBV19
TGTGCCATCAGTGAGTCGAATCCGAGCTCTGGAAACACCATATATTTT	CAISESNPSSGNTIYF	.	.	TRBJ1-3	TRBV10-3
TGTGCCAGCAGTTACTCTTACAGGGCAGCCTACGAGCAGTACTTC	CASSYSYRAAYEQYF	.	.	TRBJ2-7	TRBV6-5
TGTGCCAGTGGGACGTCCTCCTACGAGCAGTACTTC	CASGTSSYEQYF	.	.	TRBJ2-7	TRBV6-1
TGTGCCAGCAGCCAAAGTTACTCCAACACTGAAGCTTTCTTT	CASSQSYSNTEAFF	few	.	TRBJ1-1	TRBV4-2
TGCAACGCCTTGAGAGACGGGAACAATGAGCAGTTCTTC	CNALRDGNNEQFF	once	.	TRBJ2-1	TRBV29-1
TGTGCCAGCAGCTTTACCTTAGCGGGAGGCCCCTCGGAGACCCAGTACTTC	CASSFTLAGGPSETQYF	.	TRBD2	TRBJ2-5	TRBV5-4
TGTGCCAGCAGCTACGGGTTCGGACAGGGGAATTCACCCCTCCACTTT	CASSYGFGQGNSPLHF	.	TRBD1	TRBJ1-6	TRBV6-5
TGTGCCAGCAGCACGGGACAGGGAAACACCATATATTTT	CASSTGQGNTIYF	.	TRBD1	TRBJ1-3	TRBV7-3
TGTGCCAGTAGTAGGGCGGCTCTCTATGGCTACACCTTC	CASSRAALYGYTF	.	.	TRBJ1-2	TRBV19
TGTGCCAGCAGCCGGGGGAATTACAATGAGCAGTTCTTC	CASSRGNYNEQFF	.	.	TRBJ2-1	TRBV14
TGCGCCAGCACGCGGCCGGACTCCTACGAGCAGTACTTC	CASTRPDSYEQYF	.	.	TRBJ2-7	TRBV5-1
TGCGCCAGCAGCCCTGGACCTCCTACAACTAATGAAAAACTGTTTTTT	CASSPGPPTTNEKLFF	.	.	TRBJ1-4	TRBV5-1
TGTGCCAGCAGTTTGGCGGGAGTGAAGAACACCGGGGAGCTGTTTTTT	CASSLAGVKNTGELFF	.	TRBD2	TRBJ2-2	TRBV28
TGTGCCAGCACTAAACAGGGCTACGAGCAGTACTTC	CASTKQGYEQYF	.	.	TRBJ2-7	TRBV28
TGTGCCAGCAGTTTGGTCAGAGCGTATGGCTACACCTTC	CASSLVRAYGYTF	.	.	TRBJ1-2	TRBV28
TGTGCCAGCACCCTAGGGGGGGCAACTAATGAAAAACTGTTTTTT	CASTLGGATNEKLFF	once	.	TRBJ1-4	TRBV2